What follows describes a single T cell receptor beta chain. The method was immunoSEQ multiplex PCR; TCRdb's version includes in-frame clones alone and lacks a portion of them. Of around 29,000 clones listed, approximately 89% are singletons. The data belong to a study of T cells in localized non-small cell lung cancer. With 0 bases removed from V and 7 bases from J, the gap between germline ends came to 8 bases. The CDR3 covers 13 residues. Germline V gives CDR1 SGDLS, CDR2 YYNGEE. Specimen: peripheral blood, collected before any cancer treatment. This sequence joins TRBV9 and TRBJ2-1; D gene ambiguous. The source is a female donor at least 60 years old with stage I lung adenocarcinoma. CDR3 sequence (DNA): TGTGCCAGCAGCGTAGCCCCTTTGAATGAGCAGTTCTTC. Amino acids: CASSVAPLNEQFF.